Shown below are 11 T cell receptor beta chains from a single sample sequenced in a study of STAT5B mutations in CD4+ large granular lymphocyte leukemia. Sequenced by immunoSEQ multiplex PCR; TCRdb stores in-frame clones only, minus some. This table holds approximately 41,000 clones, about 82% found once. Sequences were obtained from CD4+ T cells from blood buffy coats. These receptors came from a human donor in good health.

This rearrangement joins TRBV2 to TRBJ2-1, with 9 bases lining up with TRBD2. The length of the CDR3 is 18 residues. Trimming cost V 4 bases and J 8 bases; bases outside gene matches: 18. Germline assignment: CDR1 SNHLY and CDR2 FYNNEI. DNA for the CDR3: TGTGCCAGCAGTGTTGTCAGCGGGGGGTCCTCAGAGGGGGATGAGCAGTTCTTC. Its protein is CASSVVSGGSSEGDEQFF.

This rearrangement joins TRBV13 to TRBJ2-7; D is undetermined. The V gene lost 7 bases and the J gene lost 3 bases, with 13 bases spanning the gap. The germline V gene has CDR1 PRHDT and CDR2 FYEKMQ (reference sequence). The CDR3 sequence is 13 residues long. CDR3 amino acids: CASTKPYSYEQYF. CDR3 in DNA: TGTGCCAGCACCAAGCCCTACAGCTACGAGCAGTACTTC.

This chain uses TRBV10-3 with TRBJ2-1, with D perhaps matching TRBD1 (6 bases). The length of the CDR3 is 13 residues. The germline V and J ends were trimmed by 6 bases and 5 bases, with 11 bases remaining between them. CDR1 is ENHRY and CDR2 is SYGVKD in the germline V gene. Written as DNA, the CDR3 is TGTGCCATCAGACAGGGAGTTAACAATGAGCAGTTCTTC. Protein sequence: CAIRQGVNNEQFF.

The genes are TRBV4-2 and TRBJ2-1; 15 bases are shared with TRBD2. The CDR3 totals 18 residues. After removal of 5 bases from V and 9 bases from J, the junction contained 14 bases not matched to a gene. CDR1 and CDR2 from the germline V gene are LGHNA and YNFKEQ. The CDR3 protein is CASSSRTSGGATAAEQFF. The CDR3 nucleotides read TGTGCCAGCAGCTCCCGGACTAGCGGGGGGGCAACGGCGGCTGAGCAGTTCTTC.

The V gene is TRBV7-8, the J gene TRBJ2-7; no firm D call. Between the trimmed V and J ends, which lost 1 base and 7 bases, there was a span of 8 bases. There are 12 residues in the CDR3. Per the germline V gene, CDR1 is SGHVS and CDR2 is FQNEAQ. DNA of the CDR3: TGTGCCAGCAGCTTAGAGGTGGGAGAGCAGTACTTC. It specifies CASSLEVGEQYF.

This clone has only one observation. The chain employs TRBV7-9 and TRBJ1-5; the D is unclear. CDR3 length: 13 amino acids. V was shortened by 5 bases and J by 1 base, with 6 bases between the two germline ends. Looked up from germline, CDR1 is SEHNR and CDR2 is FQNEAQ (reference sequence). CDR3 in amino acids: CASSPDSNQPQHF. The CDR3 DNA sequence: TGTGCCAGCAGCCCAGACAGCAATCAGCCCCAGCATTTT.

This chain joins TRBV5-4 and TRBJ2-7; 10 bases agree with TRBD1. V lost 5 bases and J lost 0; bases outside the gene matches: 2. In germline, CDR1 is SGHNT, CDR2 YYREEE (reference sequence). This CDR3 is 14 amino acids long. The chain's CDR3 is CASSRDRGSYEQYF. In DNA form, the CDR3 reads TGTGCCAGCAGTAGGGACAGGGGCTCCTACGAGCAGTACTTC.

CDR3 bases: TGTGCCAGCAGTGAAGATCTGGGGTTCCCATATGAAAAACTGTTTTTT. It codes for CASSEDLGFPYEKLFF. The rearrangement uses TRBV6-1 and TRBJ1-4; D gene uncertain. The CDR3 is 16 residues long. V was trimmed by 1 base and J by 6 bases, leaving 15 bases between them. Per germline, CDR1 MNHNS and CDR2 SASEGT.

The chain joins TRBV18 to TRBJ1-6, with D perhaps matching TRBD1 (6 bases). The ends were cut back, 2 bases at V and 15 bases at J, with 14 bases in the middle. Germline V CDR1 and CDR2: KGHSH, LQKENI. The CDR3 covers 13 residues. CDR3 bases: TGTGCCAGCTCACCAGGGGACACCATGGTCCTCCACTTT. Translated: CASSPGDTMVLHF.

V gene TRBV9 combines with J gene TRBJ2-1, with D perhaps given as TRBD1 or TRBD2 (5 bases each). CDR1 and CDR2 (germline): SGDLS, YYNGEE. V was clipped by 4 bases and J by 2 bases, with 13 bases between them. The CDR3 spans 15 residues. The CDR3 reads CASSTRDETYNEQFF. DNA of the CDR3: TGTGCCAGCAGCACTCGGGACGAGACCTACAATGAGCAGTTCTTC.

The V call is TRBV19, the J call TRBJ2-7, with 8 bases aligning to TRBD1. The V gene end was trimmed by 5 bases and the J gene end by 7 bases; junction bases not matched to a gene: 13. This CDR3 contains 15 residues. The germline gives CDR1 LNHDA, CDR2 SQIVND (reference sequence). As DNA, the CDR3 is TGTGCCAGTAGTGTGGCAGGGGGCGCGATGAGGGAGCAGTACTTC. This sequence encodes CASSVAGGAMREQYF.